What follows describes a single TCR beta chain. Its specificity is not known. This specimen comes from a study of T cell responses to AZD1222 COVID-19 vaccine. V lost 3 bases and J lost 8, with 16 bases in between. Germline CDR1 and CDR2: GTSNPN and SVGIG (reference sequence). This CDR3 has 13 amino acids. General observations from the study: Only 6 or 7 individuals given AZD1222 were seropositive at baseline. The donors showed a predominance of white British ancestry and of females, with possible underestimation of clonal diversity. No day 14 peak samples; only post-peak repertoires were characterized. Vaccination with two AZD1222 doses was followed by a rise in Spike-specific TCR breadth and depth.

This table comes from immunoSEQ multiplex PCR, and its TCRdb copy is limited to in-frame clones, with some not included. The table has 120,000 or so clones, around 92% seen once; the top ten hold under 1.2%. The material sequenced was peripheral blood, taken on day 0 of AZD1222 vaccination. The receptor comes from an adult in good health. The chain joins TRBV30 to TRBJ1-2, with unresolved D. The CDR3 bases are TGTGCCTGGAGCCCGGCCCGTAGACGGGGCTACACCTTC. It translates to CAWSPARRRGYTF.